The rows below give T cell receptor beta chains drawn from one sample of a study of human T cells and chemical hapten exposure. Each CDR3 protein gets one entry after TCRdb re-called the RACE reads with MiXCR. The sample lists 85,000 or so distinct CDR3 sequences, about 10% occurring once. The sequencing used whole blood, collected in connection with sensitization to the hapten diphenylcyclopropenone (DPC). These TCRs come from a woman aged 45-59 years with alopecia areata. Some clones in this sample may be carry-over from other donors' samples. Each CDR3 is given with its conserved first and last residue. A D gene is named only where the DNA matches it firmly. Some rows have no size entry. The others give once, few or many, or a class for an expanded clone.

v_call,j_call,clone_size,d_call,cdr3_aa,cdr3_nt
TRBV10-1,TRBJ2-5,few,TRBD2,CASSESTSGGTETQYF,TGCGCCAGCAGTGAGTCGACTAGCGGGGGGACCGAGACCCAGTACTTC
TRBV11-2,TRBJ1-4,many,-,CASSRGRNEKLFF,TGTGCCAGCAGCCGCGGGAGAAATGAAAAACTGTTTTTT
TRBV29-1,TRBJ2-3,many,TRBD2,CSASGLAGGPDTQYF,TGCAGCGCCTCTGGACTAGCGGGGGGGCCAGATACGCAGTATTTT
TRBV27,TRBJ2-3,-,TRBD2,CASASRLAGGPRDTQYF,TGTGCCAGCGCATCCAGGCTAGCGGGGGGGCCAAGGGATACGCAGTATTTT
TRBV28,TRBJ2-4,-,TRBD1,CASSLWSQAPGQGTKNIQYF,TGTGCCAGCAGTTTATGGTCCCAAGCTCCGGGACAGGGAACCAAAAACATTCAGTACTTC
TRBV7-2,TRBJ2-5,many,-,CASSRTRARETQYF,TGTGCCAGCAGCCGGACCAGGGCCCGAGAGACCCAGTACTTC
TRBV5-1,TRBJ1-2,-,TRBD1,CASSLVPAGTGVRRGYTF,TGCGCCAGCAGCTTGGTCCCTGCCGGTACAGGGGTCCGTCGTGGCTACACCTTC
TRBV29-1,TRBJ1-1,few,-,CSGQNLNTEAFF,TGCAGCGGACAGAATTTGAACACTGAAGCTTTCTTT
TRBV6-2/TRBV6-3,TRBJ2-7,many,-,CASSESRQGSYEQYF,TGTGCCAGCAGCGAATCCAGGCAGGGGTCCTACGAGCAGTACTTC
TRBV6-2/TRBV6-3,TRBJ1-1,-,TRBD1,CASARGYMNTEAFF,TGTGCCAGCGCCAGGGGGTACATGAACACTGAAGCTTTCTTT
TRBV7-2,TRBJ2-5,many,TRBD2,CASSLLGRGETQYF,TGTGCCAGCAGCTTATTGGGGCGGGGGGAGACCCAGTACTTC
TRBV27,TRBJ2-7,-,TRBD1,CASSAVQGFYEQYF,TGTGCCAGCTCAGCTGTACAGGGGTTCTACGAGCAGTACTTC
TRBV4-3,TRBJ2-1,few,TRBD2,CASSQAGGRYNEQFF,TGCGCCAGCAGCCAGGCGGGGGGCCGCTACAATGAGCAGTTCTTC
TRBV30,TRBJ1-2,few,-,CAWNGQNYGYTF,TGTGCCTGGAACGGACAGAACTATGGCTACACCTTC
TRBV3-1,TRBJ2-1,-,-,CASSPPAGRNEQFF,TGTGCCAGCAGCCCCCCGGCAGGCAGGAATGAGCAGTTCTTC
TRBV5-5,TRBJ2-2,once,-,CASSLARTQTRTPGSCFF,-
TRBV7-2,TRBJ2-1,-,-,CASSPQAGTYNEQFF,TGTGCCAGCAGCCCTCAGGCGGGCACCTACAATGAGCAGTTCTTC
TRBV20-1,TRBJ1-6,many,-,CSASITGGREDSPLHF,TGCAGTGCTTCCATTACTGGCGGCCGGGAGGATTCACCCCTCCACTTT
TRBV7-2,TRBJ2-3,few,-,CASSLTAPRTDTQYF,TGTGCCAGCAGCTTAACGGCGCCCCGGACAGATACGCAGTATTTT
TRBV14,TRBJ1-2,many,-,CASSHPGTETRYGYTF,TGTGCCAGCAGCCATCCCGGGACCGAAACTCGGTATGGCTACACCTTC
TRBV12-3/TRBV12-4,TRBJ2-2,many,-,CASRGGQRTGELFF,TGTGCCAGCAGGGGGGGACAGCGCACCGGGGAGCTGTTTTTT
TRBV10-3,TRBJ1-6,few,-,CAISRQEGSPLHF,TGTGCCATCAGCCGACAGGAGGGTTCACCCCTCCACTTT
TRBV24-1,TRBJ2-6,-,-,CATSASGANVLTF,TGTGCCACCAGTGCCTCTGGGGCCAACGTCCTGACTTTC
TRBV19,TRBJ2-1,few,-,CASSAPLGNEQFF,TGTGCCAGTAGTGCCCCCCTTGGGAATGAGCAGTTCTTC